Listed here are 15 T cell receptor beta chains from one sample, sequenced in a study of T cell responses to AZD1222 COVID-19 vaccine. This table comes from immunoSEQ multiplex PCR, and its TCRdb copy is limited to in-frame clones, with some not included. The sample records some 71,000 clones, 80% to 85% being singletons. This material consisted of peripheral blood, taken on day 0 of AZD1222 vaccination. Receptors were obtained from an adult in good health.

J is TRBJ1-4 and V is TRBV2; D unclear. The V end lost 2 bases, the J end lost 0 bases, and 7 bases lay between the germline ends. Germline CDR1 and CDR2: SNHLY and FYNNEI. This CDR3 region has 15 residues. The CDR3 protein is CASSEMAATNEKLFF. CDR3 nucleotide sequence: TGTGCCAGCAGTGAAATGGCAGCAACTAATGAAAAACTGTTTTTT.

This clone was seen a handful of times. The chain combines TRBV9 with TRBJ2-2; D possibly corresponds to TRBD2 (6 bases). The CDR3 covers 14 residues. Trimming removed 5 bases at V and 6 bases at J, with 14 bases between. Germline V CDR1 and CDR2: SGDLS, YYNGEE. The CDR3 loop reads CASSKGTASGELFF. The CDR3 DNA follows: TGTGCCAGCAGTAAAGGGACTGCCTCCGGGGAGCTGTTTTTT.

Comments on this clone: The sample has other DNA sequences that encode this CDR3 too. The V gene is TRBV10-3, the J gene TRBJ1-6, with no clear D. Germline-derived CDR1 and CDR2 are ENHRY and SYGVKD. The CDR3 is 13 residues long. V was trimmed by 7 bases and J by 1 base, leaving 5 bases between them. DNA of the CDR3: TGTGCCATCACCAGTTCCTATAATTCACCCCTCCACTTT. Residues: CAITSSYNSPLHF.

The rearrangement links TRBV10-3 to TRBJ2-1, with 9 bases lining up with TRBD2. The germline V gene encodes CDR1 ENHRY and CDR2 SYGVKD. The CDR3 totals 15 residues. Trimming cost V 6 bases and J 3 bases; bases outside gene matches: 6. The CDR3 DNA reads TGTGCCATCAGGGCGGGGGGGCCCCGCTACAATGAGCAGTTCTTC. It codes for CAIRAGGPRYNEQFF.

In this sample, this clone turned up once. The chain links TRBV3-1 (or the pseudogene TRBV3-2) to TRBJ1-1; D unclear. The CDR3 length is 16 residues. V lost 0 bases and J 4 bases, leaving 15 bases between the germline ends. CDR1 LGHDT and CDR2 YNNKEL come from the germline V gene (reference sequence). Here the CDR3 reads CASSQDWRAWGTEAFF. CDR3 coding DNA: TGTGCCAGCAGCCAAGATTGGAGGGCTTGGGGCACTGAAGCTTTCTTT.

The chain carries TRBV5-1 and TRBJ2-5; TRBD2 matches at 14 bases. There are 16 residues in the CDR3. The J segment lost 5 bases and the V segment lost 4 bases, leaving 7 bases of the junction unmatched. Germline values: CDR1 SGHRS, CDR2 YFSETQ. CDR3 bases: TGCGCCAGCAGCCCCGGGACTAGCGGGGGTGAGGAGACCCAGTACTTC. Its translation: CASSPGTSGGEETQYF.

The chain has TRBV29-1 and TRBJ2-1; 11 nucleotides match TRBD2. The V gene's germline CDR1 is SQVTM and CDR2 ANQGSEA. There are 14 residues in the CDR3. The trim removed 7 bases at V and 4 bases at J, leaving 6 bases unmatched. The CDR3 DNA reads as TGCAGCGCAAAGACTAGCGGGGTGTACAATGAGCAGTTCTTC. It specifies CSAKTSGVYNEQFF.

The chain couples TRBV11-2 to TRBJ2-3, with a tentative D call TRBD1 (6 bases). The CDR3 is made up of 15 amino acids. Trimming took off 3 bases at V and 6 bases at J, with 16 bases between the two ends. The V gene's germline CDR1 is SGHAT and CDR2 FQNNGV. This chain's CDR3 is CASSLGFTGLDTQYF. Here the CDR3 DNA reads TGTGCCAGCAGCTTGGGTTTTACAGGGTTGGATACGCAGTATTTT.

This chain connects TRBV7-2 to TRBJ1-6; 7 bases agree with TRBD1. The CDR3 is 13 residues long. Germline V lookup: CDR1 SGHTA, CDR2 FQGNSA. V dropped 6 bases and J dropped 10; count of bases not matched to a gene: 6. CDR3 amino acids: CASRRQGESPLHF. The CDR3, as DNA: TGTGCCAGCAGGAGGCAGGGGGAGTCACCCCTCCACTTT.

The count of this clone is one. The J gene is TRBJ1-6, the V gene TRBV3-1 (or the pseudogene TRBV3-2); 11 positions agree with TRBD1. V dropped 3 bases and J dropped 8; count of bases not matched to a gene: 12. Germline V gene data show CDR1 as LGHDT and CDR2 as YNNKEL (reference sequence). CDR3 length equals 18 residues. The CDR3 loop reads CASSHRPDRGLRDSPLHF. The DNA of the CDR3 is TGTGCCAGCAGCCACCGTCCGGACAGGGGGCTTCGGGATTCACCCCTCCACTTT.

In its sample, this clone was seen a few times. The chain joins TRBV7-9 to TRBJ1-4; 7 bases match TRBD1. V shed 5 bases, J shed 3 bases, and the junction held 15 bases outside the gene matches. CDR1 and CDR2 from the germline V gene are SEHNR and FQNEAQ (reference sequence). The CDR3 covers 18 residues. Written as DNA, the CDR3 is TGTGCCAGCAGCCTGCCGACAGGGTCAAATTTAGCTAATGAAAAACTGTTTTTT. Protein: CASSLPTGSNLANEKLFF.

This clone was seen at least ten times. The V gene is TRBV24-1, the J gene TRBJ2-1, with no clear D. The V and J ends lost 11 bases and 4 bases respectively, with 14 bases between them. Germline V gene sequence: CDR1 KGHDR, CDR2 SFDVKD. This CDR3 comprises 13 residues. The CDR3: CAIRATNYNEQFF. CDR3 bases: TGTGCCATAAGGGCCACCAATTACAATGAGCAGTTCTTC.

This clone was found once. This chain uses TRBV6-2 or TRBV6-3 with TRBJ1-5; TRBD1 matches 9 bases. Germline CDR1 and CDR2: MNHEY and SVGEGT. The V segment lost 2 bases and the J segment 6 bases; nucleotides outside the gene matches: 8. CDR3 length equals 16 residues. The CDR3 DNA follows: TGTGCCAGCAGTTACGGACCGGACAGGGGTAGTCAGCCCCAGCATTTT. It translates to CASSYGPDRGSQPQHF.

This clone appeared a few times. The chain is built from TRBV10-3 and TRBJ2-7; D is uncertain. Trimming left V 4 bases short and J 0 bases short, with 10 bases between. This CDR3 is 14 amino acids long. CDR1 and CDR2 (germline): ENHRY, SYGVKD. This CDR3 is CAISGLPASYEQYF. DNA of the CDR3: TGTGCCATCAGTGGGCTCCCCGCCTCCTACGAGCAGTACTTC.

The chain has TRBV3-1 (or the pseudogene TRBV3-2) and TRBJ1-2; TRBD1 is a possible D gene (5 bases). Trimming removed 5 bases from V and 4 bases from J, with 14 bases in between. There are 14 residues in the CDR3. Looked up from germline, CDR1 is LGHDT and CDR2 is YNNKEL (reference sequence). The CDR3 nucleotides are TGTGCCAGCAGCTTAACTTACCAGGGCTATGGCTACACCTTC. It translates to CASSLTYQGYGYTF.